A single T cell receptor beta chain is shown here with its context. The antigen remains undetermined. The data originate from a study of PD-1 blockade in classical Hodgkin lymphoma. Documented time point: newly diagnosed, previously untreated cHL patient sample. Magnetic negative selection was used to purify CD8+ T cells from thawed PBMCs. V was clipped by 0 bases and J by 5 bases; unmatched bases: 6. The CDR3 loop spans 16 amino acids. CDR1 LGHNA and CDR2 YNFKEQ come from the germline V gene. The study's findings and limits: There remain no defined causes for the repertoire differences, which possibly reflect disease activity or prior therapy.

The table came from immunoSEQ multiplex PCR; TCRdb's copy has only in-frame clones and leaves some out. The profile shows about 21,000 clones, around 87% of them singletons. The sequencing input was CD8+ T cells from blood. The receptor was isolated from a human donor with classical Hodgkin lymphoma. The chain joins TRBV4-2 to TRBJ2-1; 8 positions agree with TRBD2. CDR3 nucleotide sequence: TGTGCCAGCAGCCAAGATCCAGGACTAGCAAACAATGAGCAGTTCTTC. Protein sequence: CASSQDPGLANNEQFF.